This T cell receptor beta chain was obtained from a study of T cells in Graves' hyperthyroidism and ophthalmopathy. Whole-study results and caveats: A 13 V-J model separated ophthalmopathy from stable hyperthyroidism.

This clonotype was seen repeatedly, ten times or more. What it binds is unknown. Hyperthyroidism in the patients, aged 18 to 65, was newly diagnosed and under 2 months in duration. Trimming removed 0 bases from V and 10 bases from J, with 4 bases in between. Germline V gives CDR1 MDHEN, CDR2 SYDVKM. The CDR3 has 11 amino acids. Amplification yielded TCR beta CDR3 regions, with RNA transcripts as the source. The HTBI primer set drove a first-round RT-PCR of the TCR CDR3. TCRdb reanalysed the multiplex PCR reads using MiXCR and keeps one entry per CDR3 protein. The sample yields 600,000 to 650,000 distinct CDR3 sequences, around 15% seen once.

The clonotype comes from a woman between 25 and 40 years old with Graves' hyperthyroidism. The gene calls are TRBV28 and TRBJ2-4; no firm D call. The sequenced sample consisted of blood. The CDR3 region is CASSLWSIQYF. CDR3 DNA sequence: TGTGCCAGCAGTTTATGGTCGATTCAGTACTTC.